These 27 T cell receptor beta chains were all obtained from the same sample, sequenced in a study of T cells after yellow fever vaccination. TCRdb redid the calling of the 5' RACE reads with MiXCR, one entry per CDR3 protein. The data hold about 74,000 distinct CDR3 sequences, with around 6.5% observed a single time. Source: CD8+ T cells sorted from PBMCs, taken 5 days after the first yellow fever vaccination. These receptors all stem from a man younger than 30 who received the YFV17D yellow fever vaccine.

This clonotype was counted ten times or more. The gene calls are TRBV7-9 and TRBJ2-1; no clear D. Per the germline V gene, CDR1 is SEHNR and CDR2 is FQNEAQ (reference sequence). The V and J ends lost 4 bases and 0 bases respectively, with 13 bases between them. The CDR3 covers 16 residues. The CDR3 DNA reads TGTGCCAGCAGCTCCACGACGGTGCACTCCTACAATGAGCAGTTCTTC. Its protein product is CASSSTTVHSYNEQFF.

CDR3 amino acids: CASSKAPSRRHYGYTF. The CDR3 coding sequence is TGTGCCAGCAGCAAAGCCCCCTCCCGACGACACTATGGCTACACCTTC. The chain employs TRBV21-1 and TRBJ1-2. TRBV21-1 is listed as a pseudogene. The CDR3 is made up of 16 amino acids.

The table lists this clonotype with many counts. In DNA, the CDR3 is TGCAGCGTGACAGGCAACACCGGGGAGCTGTTTTTT. As protein: CSVTGNTGELFF. The chain uses TRBV29-1 and TRBJ2-2, with D tentatively TRBD1 (6 bases). The CDR3 consists of 12 residues. The V gene lost 6 bases and the J gene lost 2 bases, with 7 bases spanning the gap. Germline CDR1 and CDR2: SQVTM and ANQGSEA.

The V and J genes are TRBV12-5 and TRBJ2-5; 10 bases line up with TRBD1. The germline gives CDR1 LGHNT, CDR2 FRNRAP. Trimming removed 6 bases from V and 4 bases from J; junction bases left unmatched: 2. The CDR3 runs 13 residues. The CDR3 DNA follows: TGTGCTAGTGGGACAGGGGGCTTAGAGACCCAGTACTTC. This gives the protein CASGTGGLETQYF. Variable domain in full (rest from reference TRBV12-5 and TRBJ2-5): DARVTQTPRHKVTEMGQEVTMRCQPILGHNTVFWYRQTMMQGLELLAYFRNRAPLDDSGMPKDRFSAEMPDATLATLKIQPSEPRDSAVYFCASGTGGLETQYFGPGTRLLVL.

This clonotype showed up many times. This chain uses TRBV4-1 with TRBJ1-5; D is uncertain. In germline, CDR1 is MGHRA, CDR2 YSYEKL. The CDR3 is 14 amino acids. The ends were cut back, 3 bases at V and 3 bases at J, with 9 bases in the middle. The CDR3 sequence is CASSHSPDNQPQHF. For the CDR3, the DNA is TGCGCCAGCAGCCACAGCCCTGACAATCAGCCCCAGCATTTT.

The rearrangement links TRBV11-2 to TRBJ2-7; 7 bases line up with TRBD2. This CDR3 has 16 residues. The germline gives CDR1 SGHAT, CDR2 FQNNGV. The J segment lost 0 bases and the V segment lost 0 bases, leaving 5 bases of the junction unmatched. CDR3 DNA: TGTGCCAGCAGCTTAGATCTCGGCGGGAGCTCCTACGAGCAGTACTTC. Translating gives CASSLDLGGSSYEQYF.

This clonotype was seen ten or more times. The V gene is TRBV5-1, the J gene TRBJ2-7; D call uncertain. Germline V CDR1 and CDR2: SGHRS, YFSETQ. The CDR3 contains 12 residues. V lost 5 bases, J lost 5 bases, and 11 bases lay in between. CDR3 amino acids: CASSRLADEQYF. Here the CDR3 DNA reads TGCGCCAGCAGTCGGTTGGCTGACGAGCAGTACTTC.

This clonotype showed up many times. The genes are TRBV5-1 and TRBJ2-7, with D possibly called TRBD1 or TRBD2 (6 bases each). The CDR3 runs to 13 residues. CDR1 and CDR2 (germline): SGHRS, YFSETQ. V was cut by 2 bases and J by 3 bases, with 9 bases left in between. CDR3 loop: CASSFGGFYEQYF. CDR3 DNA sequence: TGCGCCAGCAGCTTCGGGGGCTTCTACGAGCAGTACTTC.

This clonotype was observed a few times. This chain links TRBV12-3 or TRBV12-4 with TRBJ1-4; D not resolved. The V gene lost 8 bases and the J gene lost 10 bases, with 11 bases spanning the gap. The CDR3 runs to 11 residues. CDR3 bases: TGTGCCAGCCCCGCAGGATTAAAACTGTTTTTT. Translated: CASPAGLKLFF.

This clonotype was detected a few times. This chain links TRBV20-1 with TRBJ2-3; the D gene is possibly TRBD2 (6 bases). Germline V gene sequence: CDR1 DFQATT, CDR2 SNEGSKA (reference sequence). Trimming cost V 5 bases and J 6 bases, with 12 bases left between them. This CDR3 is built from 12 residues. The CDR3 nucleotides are TGCAGTGCTGACGCGGGGTCGGATACGCAGTATTTT. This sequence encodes CSADAGSDTQYF.

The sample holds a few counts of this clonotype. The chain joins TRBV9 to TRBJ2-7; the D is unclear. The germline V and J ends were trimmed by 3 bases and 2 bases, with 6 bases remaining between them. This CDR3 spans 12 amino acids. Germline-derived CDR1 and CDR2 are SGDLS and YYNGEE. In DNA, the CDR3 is TGTGCCAGCAGCGGAAACACCTACGAGCAGTACTTC. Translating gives CASSGNTYEQYF.

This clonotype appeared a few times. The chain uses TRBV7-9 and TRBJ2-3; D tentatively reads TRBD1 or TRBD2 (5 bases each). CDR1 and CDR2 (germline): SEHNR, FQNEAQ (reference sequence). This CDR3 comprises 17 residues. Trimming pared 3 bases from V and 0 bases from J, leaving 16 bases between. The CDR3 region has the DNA TGTGCCAGCAGCTTCCCCGACTGGGACCCTAGCACAGATACGCAGTATTTT. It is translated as CASSFPDWDPSTDTQYF.

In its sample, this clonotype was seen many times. CDR3 coding DNA: TGCAGCGTTGAAGATTGGAGTAGCGGGGCGGGGGATGAGCAGTTCTTC. It yields the protein CSVEDWSSGAGDEQFF. This rearrangement joins TRBV29-1 to TRBJ2-1, with 8 bases matching TRBD2. Germline V lookup: CDR1 SQVTM, CDR2 ANQGSEA. The CDR3 is 16 amino acids. V was pared by 0 bases and J by 8 bases, with 12 bases of the junction left unmatched.

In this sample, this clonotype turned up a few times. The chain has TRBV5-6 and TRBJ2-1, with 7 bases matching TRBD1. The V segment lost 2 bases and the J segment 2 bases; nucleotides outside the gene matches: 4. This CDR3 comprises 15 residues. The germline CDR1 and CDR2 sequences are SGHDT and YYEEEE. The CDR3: CASSFGDRAYNEQFF. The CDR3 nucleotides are TGTGCCAGCAGCTTCGGCGACAGGGCCTACAATGAGCAGTTCTTC.

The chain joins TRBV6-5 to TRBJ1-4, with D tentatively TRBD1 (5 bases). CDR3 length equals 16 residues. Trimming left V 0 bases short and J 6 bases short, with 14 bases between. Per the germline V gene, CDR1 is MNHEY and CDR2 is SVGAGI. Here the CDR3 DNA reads TGTGCCAGCAGTTACTCGAAAGACAGTATAGATGAAAAACTGTTTTTT. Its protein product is CASSYSKDSIDEKLFF.

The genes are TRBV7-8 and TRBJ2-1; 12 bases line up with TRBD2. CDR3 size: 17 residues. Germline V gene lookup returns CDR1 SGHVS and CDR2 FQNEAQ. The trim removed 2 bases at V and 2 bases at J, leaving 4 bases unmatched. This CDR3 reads CASSLNRLAGAYNEQFF. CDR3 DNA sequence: TGTGCCAGCAGCTTAAATCGACTAGCGGGGGCCTACAATGAGCAGTTCTTC.

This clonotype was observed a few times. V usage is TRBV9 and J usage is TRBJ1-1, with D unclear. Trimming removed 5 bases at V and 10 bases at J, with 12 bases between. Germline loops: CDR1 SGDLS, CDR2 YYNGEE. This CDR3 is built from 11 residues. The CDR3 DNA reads TGTGCCAGCAGTGGCGGTGGGAGAGCTTTCTTT. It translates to CASSGGGRAFF.

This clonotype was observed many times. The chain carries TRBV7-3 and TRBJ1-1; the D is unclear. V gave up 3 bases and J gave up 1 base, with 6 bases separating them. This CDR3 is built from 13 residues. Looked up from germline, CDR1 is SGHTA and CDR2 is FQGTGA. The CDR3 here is CASSLAGNTEAFF. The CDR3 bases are TGTGCCAGCAGCTTGGCAGGGAACACTGAAGCTTTCTTT.

The CDR3 nucleotides are TGTGCCAGCAGCTTCCGGACAGGGGGCATCGGGGAGCTGTTTTTT. Its translation: CASSFRTGGIGELFF. The chain links TRBV7-9 to TRBJ2-2; 11 bases are a match to TRBD1. The CDR3 length is 15 residues. V gave up 3 bases and J gave up 7 bases; unmatched junction bases: 4. The germline gives CDR1 SEHNR, CDR2 FQNEAQ (reference sequence). Complete variable domain (other parts from reference TRBV7-9 and TRBJ2-2): DTGVSQNPRHKITKRGQNVTFRCDPISEHNRLYWYRQTLGQGPEFLTYFQNEAQLEKSRLLSDRFSAERPKGSFSTLEIQRTEQGDSAMYLCASSFRTGGIGELFFGEGSRLTVL.

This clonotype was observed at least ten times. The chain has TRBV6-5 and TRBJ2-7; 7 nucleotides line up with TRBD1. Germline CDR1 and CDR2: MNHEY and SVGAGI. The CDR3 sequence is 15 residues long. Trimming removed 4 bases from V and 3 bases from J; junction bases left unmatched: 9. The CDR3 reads CASSSGTALDYEQYF. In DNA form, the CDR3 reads TGTGCCAGCAGTTCCGGGACAGCTTTAGACTACGAGCAGTACTTC.

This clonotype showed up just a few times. The CDR3 sequence: CASSLGTSGDPYEQYV. The DNA for the CDR3 is TGTGCCAGCAGCTTAGGGACTAGCGGGGACCCCTACGAGCAGTACGTC. The chain uses TRBV7-6 and TRBJ2-7, with 12 bases that match TRBD2. Germline V gene data show CDR1 as SGHVS and CDR2 as FNYEAQ. The CDR3 consists of 16 residues. V trimming: 1 base; J trimming: 2 bases; junction bases outside the gene matches: 3.

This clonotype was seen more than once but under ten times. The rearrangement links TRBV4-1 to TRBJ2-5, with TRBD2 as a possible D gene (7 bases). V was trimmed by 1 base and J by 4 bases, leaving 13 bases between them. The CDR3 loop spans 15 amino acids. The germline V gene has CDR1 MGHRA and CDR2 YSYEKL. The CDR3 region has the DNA TGCGCCAGCAGCCAAGGTCGGGGGGCGGGAGAGACCCAGTACTTC. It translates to CASSQGRGAGETQYF.

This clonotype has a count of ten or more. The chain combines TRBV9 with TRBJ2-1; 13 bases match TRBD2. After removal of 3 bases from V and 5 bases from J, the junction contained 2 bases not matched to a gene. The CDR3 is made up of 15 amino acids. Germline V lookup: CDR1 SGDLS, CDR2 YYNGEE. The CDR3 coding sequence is TGTGCCAGCAGCGGGGGACTAGCGGGGCACAATGAGCAGTTCTTC. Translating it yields CASSGGLAGHNEQFF.

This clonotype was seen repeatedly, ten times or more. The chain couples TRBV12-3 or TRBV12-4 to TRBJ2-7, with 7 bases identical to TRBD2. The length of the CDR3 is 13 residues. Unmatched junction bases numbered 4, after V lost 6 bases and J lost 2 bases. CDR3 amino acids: CASSGSGAYEQYF. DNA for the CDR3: TGTGCCAGCAGCGGGAGCGGGGCCTACGAGCAGTACTTC.

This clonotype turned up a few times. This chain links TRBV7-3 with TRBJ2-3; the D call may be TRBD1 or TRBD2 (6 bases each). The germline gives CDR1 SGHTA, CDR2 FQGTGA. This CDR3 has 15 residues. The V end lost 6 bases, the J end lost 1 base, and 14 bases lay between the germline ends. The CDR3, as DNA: TGTGCCAGCAGTCAGTGGGGGGCCGGCACAGATACGCAGTATTTT. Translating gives CASSQWGAGTDTQYF.

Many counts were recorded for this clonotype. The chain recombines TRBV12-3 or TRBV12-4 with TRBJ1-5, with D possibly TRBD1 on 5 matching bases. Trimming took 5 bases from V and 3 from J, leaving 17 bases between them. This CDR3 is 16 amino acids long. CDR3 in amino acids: CASSNPLTGNNQPQHF. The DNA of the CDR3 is TGTGCCAGCAGTAACCCTTTAACAGGCAACAATCAGCCCCAGCATTTT.

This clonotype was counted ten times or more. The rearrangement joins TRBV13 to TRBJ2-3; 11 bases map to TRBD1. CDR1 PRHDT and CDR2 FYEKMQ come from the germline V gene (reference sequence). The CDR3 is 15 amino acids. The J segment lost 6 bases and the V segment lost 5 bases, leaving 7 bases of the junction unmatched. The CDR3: CASSPRDRGEDTQYF. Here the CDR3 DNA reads TGTGCCAGCAGCCCCCGGGACAGGGGGGAGGATACGCAGTATTTT.